In this sample, the clone carrying this T cell receptor beta chain turned up many times. The antigen remains undetermined. The sample belongs to a study of CD8 T cells in ankylosing spondylitis. Study-level points and caveats: Clones tied to disease were said to be significantly enriched in matched ankylosing spondylitis synovial fluid.

TCRdb independently ran MiXCR on the 5' RACE reads; one entry per CDR3 protein. Found here are some 120,000 distinct CDR3 sequences, around 13% of them singletons; the top ten hold approximately 3%. This CDR3 has 15 amino acids. Germline CDR1 is MNHEY and CDR2 is SMNVEV (reference sequence). V gave up 7 bases and J gave up 7 bases; unmatched junction bases: 11. Sequencing input: blood, either unsorted or a sorted T cell fraction (not recorded which). The chain joins TRBV27 to TRBJ2-1; 9 bases align to TRBD2. This TCR came from a female donor with ankylosing spondylitis or in good health (not recorded which). The CDR3 region is CASKASGTVGNEQFF. In DNA form, the CDR3 reads TGTGCCAGCAAGGCTAGCGGGACCGTGGGGAATGAGCAGTTCTTC.